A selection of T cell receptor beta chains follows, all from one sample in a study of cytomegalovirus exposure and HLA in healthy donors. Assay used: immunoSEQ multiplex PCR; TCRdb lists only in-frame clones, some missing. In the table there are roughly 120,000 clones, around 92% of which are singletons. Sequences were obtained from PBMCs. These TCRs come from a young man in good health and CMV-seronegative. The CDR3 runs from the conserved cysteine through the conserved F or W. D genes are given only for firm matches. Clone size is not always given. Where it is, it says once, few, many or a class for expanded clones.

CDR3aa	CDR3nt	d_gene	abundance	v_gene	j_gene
CASSQPDSSYGYTF	TGCGCCAGCAGCCAACCCGACTCTAGCTATGGCTACACCTTC	-	-	TRBV4-3	TRBJ1-2
CASSLGHLNTEAFF	TGTGCCAGTAGTTTGGGACACCTAAACACTGAAGCTTTCTTT	-	-	TRBV19	TRBJ1-1
CASSGRPGLVYEQYF	TGTGCCAGCAGTGGCCGACCGGGATTGGTCTACGAGCAGTACTTC	-	-	TRBV25-1	TRBJ2-7
CASSPRGGLEAFF	TGTGCCAGCAGTCCTCGGGGAGGCCTTGAAGCTTTCTTT	-	once	TRBV27	TRBJ1-1
CASSDRGPGELFF	TGTGCCAGCAGCGACAGGGGACCCGGGGAGCTGTTTTTT	TRBD1	-	TRBV2	TRBJ2-2
CASSQEGDRVNEQYF	TGTGCCAGCAGCCAAGAAGGGGACAGGGTGAACGAGCAGTACTTC	TRBD1	-	TRBV4-2	TRBJ2-7
CASSQSTGGSPLHF	TGTGCCAGCAGTCAATCGACAGGAGGTTCACCCCTCCACTTT	-	once	TRBV6-1	TRBJ1-6
CASSQDRGQGETQYF	TGCGCCAGCAGCCAAGACAGGGGGCAGGGGGAGACCCAGTACTTC	TRBD1	-	TRBV4-3	TRBJ2-5
CASSPLGLQGNRNTIYF	TGTGCCAGCTCACCACTTGGGCTACAGGGGAATCGAAACACCATATATTTT	TRBD1	-	TRBV18	TRBJ1-3
CASSSSGTGFYNSPLHF	TGTGCCAGCAGCTCGAGCGGGACAGGGTTCTATAATTCACCCCTCCACTTT	TRBD1	-	TRBV7-9	TRBJ1-6